This TCR beta chain was documented in a study of blood T cell repertoires in COVID-19. In the study overall: The United States, Italy and Spain were the sources of the acute and convalescent COVID-19 samples.

All enrollees were roughly 18 to 89 years old and from 20 to 25 US areas. Data came from immunoSEQ multiplex PCR; TCRdb stores just in-frame clones and leaves some out. The sample shows around 430,000 clones, just under 90% of them seen only once. V lost 2 bases, J lost 5 bases, and 18 bases lay in between. Germline CDR1 PRHDT, CDR2 FYEKMQ (reference sequence). The CDR3 runs 16 residues. The sample comprised PBMCs or T cells enriched from blood (not recorded which). V and J are TRBV13 and TRBJ2-5; D is possibly TRBD1 (9 bases). The TCR originated in a woman aged 50 to 60 who had recovered from COVID-19. The CDR3 DNA reads TGTGCCAGCAGCTTATTAGCGGGACAGGGCGCTGAGACCCAGTACTTC. Residues: CASSLLAGQGAETQYF.